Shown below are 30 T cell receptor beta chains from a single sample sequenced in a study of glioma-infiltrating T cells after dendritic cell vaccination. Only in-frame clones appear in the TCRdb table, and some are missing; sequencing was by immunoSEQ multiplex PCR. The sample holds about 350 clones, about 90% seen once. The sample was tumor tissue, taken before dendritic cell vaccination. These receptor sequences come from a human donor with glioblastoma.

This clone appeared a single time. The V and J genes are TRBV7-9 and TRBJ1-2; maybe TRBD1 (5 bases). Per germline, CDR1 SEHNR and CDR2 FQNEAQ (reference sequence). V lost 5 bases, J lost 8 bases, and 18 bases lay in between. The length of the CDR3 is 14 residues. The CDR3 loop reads CASSPPWGDLGYTF. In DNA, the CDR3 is TGTGCCAGCAGCCCTCCATGGGGGGACCTCGGCTACACCTTC. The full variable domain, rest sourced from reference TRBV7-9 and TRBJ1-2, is DTGVSQNPRHKITKRGQNVTFRCDPISEHNRLYWYRQTLGQGPEFLTYFQNEAQLEKSRLLSDRFSAERPKGSFSTLEIQRTEQGDSAMYLCASSPPWGDLGYTFGSGTRLTVV.

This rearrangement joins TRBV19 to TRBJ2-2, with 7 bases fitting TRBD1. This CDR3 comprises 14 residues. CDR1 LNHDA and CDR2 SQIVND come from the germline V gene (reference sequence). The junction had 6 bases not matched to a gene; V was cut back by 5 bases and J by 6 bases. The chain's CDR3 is CASSQQGIAGELFF. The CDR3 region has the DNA TGTGCCAGTAGTCAACAGGGGATAGCCGGGGAGCTGTTTTTT. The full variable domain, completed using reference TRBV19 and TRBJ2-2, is DGGITQSPKYLFRKEGQNVTLSCEQNLNHDAMYWYRQDPGQGLRLIYYSQIVNDFQKGDIAEGYSVSREKKESFPLTVTSAQKNPTAFYLCASSQQGIAGELFFGEGSRLTVL.

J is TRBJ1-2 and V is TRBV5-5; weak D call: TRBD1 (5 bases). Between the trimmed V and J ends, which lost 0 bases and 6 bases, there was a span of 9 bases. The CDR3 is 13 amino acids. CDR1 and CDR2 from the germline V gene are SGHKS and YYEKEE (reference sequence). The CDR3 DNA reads TGTGCCAGCAGCTTGGCATCGACAGATGGCTACACCTTC. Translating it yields CASSLASTDGYTF.

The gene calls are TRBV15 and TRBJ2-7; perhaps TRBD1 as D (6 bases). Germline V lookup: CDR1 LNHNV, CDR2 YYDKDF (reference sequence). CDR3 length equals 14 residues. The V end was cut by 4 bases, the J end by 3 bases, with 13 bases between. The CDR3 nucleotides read TGTGCCACCAGCAAAGGGGACACCTACTACGAGCAGTACTTC. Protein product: CATSKGDTYYEQYF.

The CDR3 spells CASSTSGGYGTDTQYF. The CDR3, as DNA: TGTGCCAGTAGTACTTCAGGGGGCTACGGCACAGATACGCAGTATTTT. The chain employs TRBV19 and TRBJ2-3; TRBD1 aligns across 8 bases. Germline assignment: CDR1 LNHDA and CDR2 SQIVND (reference sequence). The length of the CDR3 is 16 residues. Trimming cost V 4 bases and J 1 base; bases outside gene matches: 7.

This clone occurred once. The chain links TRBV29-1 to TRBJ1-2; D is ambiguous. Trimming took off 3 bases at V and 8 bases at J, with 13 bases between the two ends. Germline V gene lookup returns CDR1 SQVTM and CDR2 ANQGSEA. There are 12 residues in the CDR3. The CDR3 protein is CSVDRRYEGYTF. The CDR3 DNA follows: TGCAGCGTTGACCGTCGGTATGAAGGCTACACCTTC.

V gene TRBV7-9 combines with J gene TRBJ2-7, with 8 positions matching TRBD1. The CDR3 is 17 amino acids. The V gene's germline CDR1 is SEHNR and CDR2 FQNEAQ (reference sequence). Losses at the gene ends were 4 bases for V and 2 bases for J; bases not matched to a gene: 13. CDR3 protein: CASSSHTPTGATYEQYF. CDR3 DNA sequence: TGTGCCAGCAGCTCCCACACCCCGACAGGGGCTACCTACGAGCAGTACTTC.

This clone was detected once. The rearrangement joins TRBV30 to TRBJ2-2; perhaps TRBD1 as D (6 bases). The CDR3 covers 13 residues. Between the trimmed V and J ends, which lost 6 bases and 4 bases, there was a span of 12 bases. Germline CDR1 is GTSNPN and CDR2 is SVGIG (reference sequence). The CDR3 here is CACLTGRTGELFF. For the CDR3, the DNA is TGTGCCTGCCTCACAGGGCGCACCGGGGAGCTGTTTTTT.

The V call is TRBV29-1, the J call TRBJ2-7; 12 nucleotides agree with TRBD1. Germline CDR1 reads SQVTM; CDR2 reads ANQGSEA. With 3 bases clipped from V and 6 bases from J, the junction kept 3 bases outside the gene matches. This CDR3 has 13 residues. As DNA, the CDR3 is TGCAGCGTTGAGGGGACAGGGGGCGCCGAGCAGTACTTC. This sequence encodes CSVEGTGGAEQYF.

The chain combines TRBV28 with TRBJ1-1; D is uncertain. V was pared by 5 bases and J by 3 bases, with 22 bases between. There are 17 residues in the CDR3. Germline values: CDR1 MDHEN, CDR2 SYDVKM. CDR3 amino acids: CASSDRNRHSVDTEAFF. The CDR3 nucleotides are TGTGCCAGCAGTGACCGCAATCGACACTCTGTCGACACTGAAGCTTTCTTT.

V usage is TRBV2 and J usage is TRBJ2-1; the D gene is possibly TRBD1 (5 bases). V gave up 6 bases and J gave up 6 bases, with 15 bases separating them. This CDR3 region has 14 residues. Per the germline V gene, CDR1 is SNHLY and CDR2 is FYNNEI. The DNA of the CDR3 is TGTGCCAGCAGCTCCCTTGGGGCCCTCAATGAGCAGTTCTTC. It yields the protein CASSSLGALNEQFF.

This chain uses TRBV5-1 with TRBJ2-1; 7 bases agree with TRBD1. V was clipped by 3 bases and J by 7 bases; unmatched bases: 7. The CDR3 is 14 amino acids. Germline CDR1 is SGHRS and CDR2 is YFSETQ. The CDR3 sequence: CASSWTGTENEQFF. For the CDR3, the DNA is TGCGCCAGCAGCTGGACCGGGACAGAGAATGAGCAGTTCTTC.

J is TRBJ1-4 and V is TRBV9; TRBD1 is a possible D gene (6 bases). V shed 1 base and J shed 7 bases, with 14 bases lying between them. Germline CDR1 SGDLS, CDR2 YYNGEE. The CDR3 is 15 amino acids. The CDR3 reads CASSVSGEFGEKLFF. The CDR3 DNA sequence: TGTGCCAGCAGCGTATCAGGGGAGTTTGGTGAAAAACTGTTTTTT.

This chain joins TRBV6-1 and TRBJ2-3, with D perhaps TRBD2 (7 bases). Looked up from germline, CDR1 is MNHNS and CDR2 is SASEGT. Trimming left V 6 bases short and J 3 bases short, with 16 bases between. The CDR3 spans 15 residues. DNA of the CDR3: TGTGCCAGCAGCGTCGTGGGGGGGCGTACAGATACGCAGTATTTT. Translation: CASSVVGGRTDTQYF.

CDR3 protein: CASSYGRGGSYEQYF. The CDR3 DNA follows: TGTGCCAGCAGCTACGGACGGGGGGGCTCCTACGAGCAGTACTTC. The J gene is TRBJ2-7, the V gene TRBV5-5; 8 positions match TRBD2. Trimming at V came to 3 bases and at J to 0 bases, leaving 5 bases not matched to a gene. Germline V gene data show CDR1 as SGHKS and CDR2 as YYEKEE (reference sequence). This CDR3 has 15 amino acids.

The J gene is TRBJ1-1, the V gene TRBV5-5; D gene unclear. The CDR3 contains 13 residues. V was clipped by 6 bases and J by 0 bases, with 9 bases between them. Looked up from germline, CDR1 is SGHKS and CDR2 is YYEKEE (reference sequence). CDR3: CASNLRVNTEAFF. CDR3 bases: TGTGCCAGCAACCTCCGGGTGAACACTGAAGCTTTCTTT. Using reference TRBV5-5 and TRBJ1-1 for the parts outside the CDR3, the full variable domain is DAGVTQSPTHLIKTRGQQVTLRCSPISGHKSVSWYQQVLGQGPQFIFQYYEKEERGRGNFPDRFSARQFPNYSSELNVNALLLGDSALYLCASNLRVNTEAFFGQGTRLTVV.

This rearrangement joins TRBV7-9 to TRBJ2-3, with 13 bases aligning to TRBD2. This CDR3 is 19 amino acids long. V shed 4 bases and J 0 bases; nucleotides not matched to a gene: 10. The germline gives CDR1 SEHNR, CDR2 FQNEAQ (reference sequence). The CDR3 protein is CASSSNLGTSGVSTDTQYF. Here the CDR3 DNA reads TGTGCCAGCAGCTCGAACCTCGGGACTAGCGGGGTGAGCACAGATACGCAGTATTTT.

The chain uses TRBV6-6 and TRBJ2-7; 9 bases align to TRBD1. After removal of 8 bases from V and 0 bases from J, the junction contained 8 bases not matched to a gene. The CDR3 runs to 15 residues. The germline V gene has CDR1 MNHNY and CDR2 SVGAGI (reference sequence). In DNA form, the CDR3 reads TGTGCCAGCTCATTGGGGACAGGGAGCTCCTACGAGCAGTACTTC. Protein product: CASSLGTGSSYEQYF.

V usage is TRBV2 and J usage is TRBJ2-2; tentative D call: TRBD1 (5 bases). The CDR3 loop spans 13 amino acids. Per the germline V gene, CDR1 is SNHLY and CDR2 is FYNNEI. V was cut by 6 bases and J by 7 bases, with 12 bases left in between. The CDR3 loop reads CASRGQGGGELFF. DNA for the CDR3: TGTGCCAGCAGGGGCCAGGGCGGCGGGGAGCTGTTTTTT.

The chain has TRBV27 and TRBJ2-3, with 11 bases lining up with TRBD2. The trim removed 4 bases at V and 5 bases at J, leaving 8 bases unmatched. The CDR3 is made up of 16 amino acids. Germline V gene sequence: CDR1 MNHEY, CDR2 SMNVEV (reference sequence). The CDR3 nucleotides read TGTGCCAGCAGTTCCTTCCTAGCGGGAGGAATAGATACGCAGTATTTT. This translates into CASSSFLAGGIDTQYF.

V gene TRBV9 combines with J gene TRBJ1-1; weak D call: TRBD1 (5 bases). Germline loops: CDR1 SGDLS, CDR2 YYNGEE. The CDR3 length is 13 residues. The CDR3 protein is CPNGGTKLTEAFF. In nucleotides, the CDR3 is TGTCCCAACGGGGGGACTAAGCTCACTGAAGCTTTCTTT.

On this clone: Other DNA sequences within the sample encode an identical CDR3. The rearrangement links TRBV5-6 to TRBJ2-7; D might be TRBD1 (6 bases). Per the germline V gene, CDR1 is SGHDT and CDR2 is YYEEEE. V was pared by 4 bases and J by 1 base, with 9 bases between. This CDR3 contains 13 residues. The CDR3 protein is CASSPTGSYEQYF. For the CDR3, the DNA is TGTGCCAGCAGCCCAACAGGGTCCTACGAGCAGTACTTC.

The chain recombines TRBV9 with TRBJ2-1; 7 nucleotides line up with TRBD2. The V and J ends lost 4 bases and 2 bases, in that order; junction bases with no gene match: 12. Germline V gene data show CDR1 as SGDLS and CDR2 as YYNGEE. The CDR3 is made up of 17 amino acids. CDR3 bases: TGTGCCAGCAGCCTAAGTATCAGCGCGGGGGCCTACAATGAGCAGTTCTTC. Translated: CASSLSISAGAYNEQFF.

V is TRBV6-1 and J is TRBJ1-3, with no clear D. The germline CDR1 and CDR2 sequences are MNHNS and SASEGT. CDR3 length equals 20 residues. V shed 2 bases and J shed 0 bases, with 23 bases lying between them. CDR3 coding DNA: TGTGCCAGCAGTGAATGGATAGGAGGAGGAGGGATCTTCTCTGGAAACACCATATATTTT. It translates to CASSEWIGGGGIFSGNTIYF.

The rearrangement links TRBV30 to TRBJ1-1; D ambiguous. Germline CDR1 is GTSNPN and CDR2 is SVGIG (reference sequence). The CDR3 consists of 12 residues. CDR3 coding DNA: TGTGCTTCCAGAATAGGAGTAACTGAAGCTTTCTTT. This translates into CASRIGVTEAFF.

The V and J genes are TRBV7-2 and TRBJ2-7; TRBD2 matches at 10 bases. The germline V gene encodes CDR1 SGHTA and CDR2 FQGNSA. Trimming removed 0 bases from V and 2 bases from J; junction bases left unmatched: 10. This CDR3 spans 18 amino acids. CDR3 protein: CASSLAGLAGALTYEQYF. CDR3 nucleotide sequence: TGTGCCAGCAGCTTAGCGGGGCTAGCGGGGGCCCTTACCTACGAGCAGTACTTC.

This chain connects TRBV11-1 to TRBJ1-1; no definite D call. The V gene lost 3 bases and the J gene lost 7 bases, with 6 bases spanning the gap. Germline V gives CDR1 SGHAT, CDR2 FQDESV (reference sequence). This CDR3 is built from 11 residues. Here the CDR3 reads CASSFAGEAFF. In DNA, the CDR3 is TGTGCCAGCAGCTTTGCAGGTGAAGCTTTCTTT.

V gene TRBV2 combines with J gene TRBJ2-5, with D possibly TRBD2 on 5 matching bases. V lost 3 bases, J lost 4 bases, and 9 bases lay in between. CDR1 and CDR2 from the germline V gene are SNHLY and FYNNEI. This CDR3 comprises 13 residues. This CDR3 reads CASSERRGETQYF. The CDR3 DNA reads TGTGCCAGCAGTGAGCGTCGGGGAGAGACCCAGTACTTC.

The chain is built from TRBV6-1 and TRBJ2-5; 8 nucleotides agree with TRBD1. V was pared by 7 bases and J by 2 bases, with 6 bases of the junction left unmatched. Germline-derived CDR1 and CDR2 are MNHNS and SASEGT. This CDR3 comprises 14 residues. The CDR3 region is CASNEGQGQETQYF. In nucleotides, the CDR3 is TGTGCCAGCAACGAAGGACAGGGACAAGAGACCCAGTACTTC.

The CDR3 spells CSVTGGAGGELFF. The CDR3 bases are TGCAGCGTGACAGGGGGCGCGGGCGGGGAGCTGTTTTTT. The chain recombines TRBV29-1 with TRBJ2-2; 10 bases are a match to TRBD1. The CDR3 covers 13 residues. CDR1 and CDR2 from the germline V gene are SQVTM and ANQGSEA. The V segment lost 6 bases and the J segment 7 bases; nucleotides outside the gene matches: 5.